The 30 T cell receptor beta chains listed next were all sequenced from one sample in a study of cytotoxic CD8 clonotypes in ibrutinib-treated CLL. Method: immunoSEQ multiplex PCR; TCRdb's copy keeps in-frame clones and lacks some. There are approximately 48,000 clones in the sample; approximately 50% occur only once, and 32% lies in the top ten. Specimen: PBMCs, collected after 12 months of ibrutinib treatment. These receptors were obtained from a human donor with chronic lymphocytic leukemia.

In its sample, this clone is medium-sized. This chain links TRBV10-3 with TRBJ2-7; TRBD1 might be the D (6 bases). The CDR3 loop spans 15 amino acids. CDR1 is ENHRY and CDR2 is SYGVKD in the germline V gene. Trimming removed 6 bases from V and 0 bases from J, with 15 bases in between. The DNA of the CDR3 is TGTGCCATCAGAGTTGACAGGACAGCCTCCTACGAGCAGTACTTC. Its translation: CAIRVDRTASYEQYF.

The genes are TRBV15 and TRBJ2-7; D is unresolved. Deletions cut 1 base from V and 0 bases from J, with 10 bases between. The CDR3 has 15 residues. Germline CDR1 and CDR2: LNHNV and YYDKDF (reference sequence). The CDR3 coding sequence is TGTGCCACCAGCAGAGGCGGAAGTGACTCCTACGAGCAGTACTTC. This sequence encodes CATSRGGSDSYEQYF.

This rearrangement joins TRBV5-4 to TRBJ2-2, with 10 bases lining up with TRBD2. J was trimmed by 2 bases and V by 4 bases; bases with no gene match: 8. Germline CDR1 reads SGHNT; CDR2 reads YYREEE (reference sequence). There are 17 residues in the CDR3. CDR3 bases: TGTGCCAGCAGCCCCGGACTAGCGGATTTTAACACCGGGGAGCTGTTTTTT. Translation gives CASSPGLADFNTGELFF.

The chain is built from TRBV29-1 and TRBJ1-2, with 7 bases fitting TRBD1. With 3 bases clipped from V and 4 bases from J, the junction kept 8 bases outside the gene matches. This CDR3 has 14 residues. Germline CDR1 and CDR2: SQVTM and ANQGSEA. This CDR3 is CSVERQGRIYGYTF. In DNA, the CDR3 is TGCAGCGTTGAGAGACAGGGTAGGATCTATGGCTACACCTTC. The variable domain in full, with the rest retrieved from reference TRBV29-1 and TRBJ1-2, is SAVISQKPSRDICQRGTSLTIQCQVDSQVTMMFWYRQQPGQSLTLIATANQGSEATYESGFVIDKFPISRPNLTFSTLTVSNMSPEDSSIYLCSVERQGRIYGYTFGSGTRLTVV.

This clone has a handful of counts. The CDR3 region has the DNA TGTGCCAGTAGTGGCCAAGGGAGGCGGTCCTTTATCAATGAGCAGTTCTTC. Amino acid sequence: CASSGQGRRSFINEQFF. The chain recombines TRBV19 with TRBJ2-1; maybe TRBD2 (6 bases). CDR3 length: 17 amino acids. Germline loops: CDR1 LNHDA, CDR2 SQIVND (reference sequence). The V end was cut by 5 bases, the J end by 6 bases, with 23 bases between.

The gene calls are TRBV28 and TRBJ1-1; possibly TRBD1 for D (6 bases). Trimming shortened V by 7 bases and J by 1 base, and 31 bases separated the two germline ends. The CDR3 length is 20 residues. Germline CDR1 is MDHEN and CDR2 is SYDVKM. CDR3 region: CASTSIRWTATPFPNTEAFF. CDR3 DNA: TGTGCCAGCACCTCGATCAGGTGGACAGCGACGCCGTTCCCGAACACTGAAGCTTTCTTT.

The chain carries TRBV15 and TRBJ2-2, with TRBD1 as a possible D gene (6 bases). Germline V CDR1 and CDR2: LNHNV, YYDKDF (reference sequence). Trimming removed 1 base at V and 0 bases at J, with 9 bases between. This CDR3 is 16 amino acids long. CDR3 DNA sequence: TGTGCCACCAGCAGAGCGGACAGATCGAACACCGGGGAGCTGTTTTTT. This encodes CATSRADRSNTGELFF. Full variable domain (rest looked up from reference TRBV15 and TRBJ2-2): DAMVIQNPRYQVTQFGKPVTLSCSQTLNHNVMYWYQQKSSQAPKLLFHYYDKDFNNEADTPDNFQSRRPNTSFCFLDIRSPGLGDTAMYLCATSRADRSNTGELFFGEGSRLTVL.

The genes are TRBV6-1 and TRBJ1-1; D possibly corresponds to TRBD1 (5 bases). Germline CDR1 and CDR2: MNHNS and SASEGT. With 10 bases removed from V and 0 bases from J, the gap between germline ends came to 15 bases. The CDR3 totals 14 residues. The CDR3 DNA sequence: TGTGCCACGGGGGGGACTTGGCTGAACACTGAAGCTTTCTTT. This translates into CATGGTWLNTEAFF.

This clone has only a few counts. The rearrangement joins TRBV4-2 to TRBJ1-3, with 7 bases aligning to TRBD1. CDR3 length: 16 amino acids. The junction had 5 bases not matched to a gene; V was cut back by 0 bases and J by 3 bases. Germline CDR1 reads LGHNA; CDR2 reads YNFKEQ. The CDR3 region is CASSQEKTGNGNTIYF. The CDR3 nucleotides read TGTGCCAGCAGCCAAGAGAAGACAGGGAATGGAAACACCATATATTTT.

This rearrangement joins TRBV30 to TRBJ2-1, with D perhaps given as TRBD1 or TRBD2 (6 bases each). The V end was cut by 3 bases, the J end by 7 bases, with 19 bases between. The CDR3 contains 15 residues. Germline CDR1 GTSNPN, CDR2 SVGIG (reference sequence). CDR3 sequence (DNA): TGTGCCTGGAGCCGACCGGGACACCGGGGGAATGAGCAGTTCTTC. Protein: CAWSRPGHRGNEQFF.

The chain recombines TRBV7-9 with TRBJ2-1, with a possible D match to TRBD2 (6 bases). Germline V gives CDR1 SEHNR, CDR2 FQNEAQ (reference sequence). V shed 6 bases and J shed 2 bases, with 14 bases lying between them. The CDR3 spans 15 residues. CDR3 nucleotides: TGTGCCAGCAGTCTTCACGCGGGGACCTACAATGAGCAGTTCTTC. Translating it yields CASSLHAGTYNEQFF.

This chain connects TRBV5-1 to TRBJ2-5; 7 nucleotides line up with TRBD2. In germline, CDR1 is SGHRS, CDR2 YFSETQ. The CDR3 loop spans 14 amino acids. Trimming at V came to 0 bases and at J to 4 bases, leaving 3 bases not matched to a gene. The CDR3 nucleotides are TGCGCCAGCAGCTTGGTTGGCGGGAGAGAGACCCAGTACTTC. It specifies CASSLVGGRETQYF.

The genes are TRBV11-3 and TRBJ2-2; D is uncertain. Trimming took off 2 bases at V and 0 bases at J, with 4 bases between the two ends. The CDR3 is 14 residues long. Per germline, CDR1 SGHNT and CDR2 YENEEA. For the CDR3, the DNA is TGTGCCAGCAGCTTACTCCCGAACACCGGGGAGCTGTTTTTT. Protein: CASSLLPNTGELFF.

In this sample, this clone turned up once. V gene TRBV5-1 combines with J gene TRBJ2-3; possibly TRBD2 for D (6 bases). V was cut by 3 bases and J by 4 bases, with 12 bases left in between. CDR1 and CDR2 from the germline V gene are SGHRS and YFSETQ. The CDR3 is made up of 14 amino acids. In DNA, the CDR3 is TGCGCCAGCAGCTCTTCGGGAGCATCAGATACGCAGTATTTT. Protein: CASSSSGASDTQYF.

The CDR3 loop reads CASSPSWAGELFF. CDR3 DNA: TGTGCCAGCAGTCCATCGTGGGCCGGGGAGCTGTTTTTT. The V and J genes are TRBV27 and TRBJ2-2, with D hard to call. V lost 5 bases and J lost 6, with 10 bases in between. Germline CDR1 is MNHEY and CDR2 is SMNVEV (reference sequence). The CDR3 spans 13 residues.

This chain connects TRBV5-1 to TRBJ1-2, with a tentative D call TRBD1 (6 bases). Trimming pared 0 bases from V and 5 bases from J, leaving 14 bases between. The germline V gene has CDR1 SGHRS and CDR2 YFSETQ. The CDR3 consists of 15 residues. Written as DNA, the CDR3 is TGCGCCAGCAGCTTGGGAAATATAGGACAGTATGGCTACACCTTC. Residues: CASSLGNIGQYGYTF.

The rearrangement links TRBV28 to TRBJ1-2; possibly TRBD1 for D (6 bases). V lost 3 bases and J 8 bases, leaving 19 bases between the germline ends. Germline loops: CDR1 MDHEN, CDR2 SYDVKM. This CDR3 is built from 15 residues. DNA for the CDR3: TGTGCCAGCAGTTTGTCCACACGGGGGGCTAGAGGCTACACCTTC. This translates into CASSLSTRGARGYTF.

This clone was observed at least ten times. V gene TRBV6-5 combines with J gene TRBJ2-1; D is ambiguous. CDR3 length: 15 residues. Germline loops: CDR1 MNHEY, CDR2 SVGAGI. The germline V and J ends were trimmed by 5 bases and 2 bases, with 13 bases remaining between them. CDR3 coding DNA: TGTGCCAGCAGTCCTGGGCCAAACGCCTACAATGAGCAGTTCTTC. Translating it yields CASSPGPNAYNEQFF.

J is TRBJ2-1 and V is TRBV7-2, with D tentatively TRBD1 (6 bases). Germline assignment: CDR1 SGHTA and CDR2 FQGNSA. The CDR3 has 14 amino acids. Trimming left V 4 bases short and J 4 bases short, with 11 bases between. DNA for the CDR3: TGTGCCAGCAGCTCGGGGACAAATTACAATGAGCAGTTCTTC. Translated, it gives CASSSGTNYNEQFF.

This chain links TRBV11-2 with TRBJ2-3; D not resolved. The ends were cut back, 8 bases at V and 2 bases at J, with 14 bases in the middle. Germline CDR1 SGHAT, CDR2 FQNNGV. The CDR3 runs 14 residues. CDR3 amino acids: CASQLLYNTDTQYF. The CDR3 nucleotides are TGTGCCAGCCAGCTCCTCTACAACACAGATACGCAGTATTTT.

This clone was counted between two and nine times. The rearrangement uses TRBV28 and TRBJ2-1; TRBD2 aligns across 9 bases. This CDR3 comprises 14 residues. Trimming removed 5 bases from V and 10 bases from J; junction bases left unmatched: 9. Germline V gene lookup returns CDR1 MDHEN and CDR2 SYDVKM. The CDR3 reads CASSISGGTWEQFF. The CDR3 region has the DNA TGTGCCAGCAGTATTAGCGGGGGTACATGGGAGCAGTTCTTC.

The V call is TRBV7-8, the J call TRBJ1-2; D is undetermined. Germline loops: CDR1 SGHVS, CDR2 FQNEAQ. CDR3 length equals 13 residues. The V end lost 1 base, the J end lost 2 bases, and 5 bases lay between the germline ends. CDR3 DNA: TGTGCCAGCAGCTTAGGACGGAACTATGGCTACACCTTC. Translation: CASSLGRNYGYTF.

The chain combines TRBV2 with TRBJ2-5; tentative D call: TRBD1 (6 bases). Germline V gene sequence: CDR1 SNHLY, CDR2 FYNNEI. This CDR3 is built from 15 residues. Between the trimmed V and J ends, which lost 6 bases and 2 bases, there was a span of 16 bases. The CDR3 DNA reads TGTGCCAGCAGCCCCCCTGACAGGTCACAAGAGACCCAGTACTTC. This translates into CASSPPDRSQETQYF. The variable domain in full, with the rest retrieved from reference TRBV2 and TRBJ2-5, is EPEVTQTPSHQVTQMGQEVILRCVPISNHLYFYWYRQILGQKVEFLVSFYNNEISEKSEIFDDQFSVERPDGSNFTLKIRSTKLEDSAMYFCASSPPDRSQETQYFGPGTRLLVL.

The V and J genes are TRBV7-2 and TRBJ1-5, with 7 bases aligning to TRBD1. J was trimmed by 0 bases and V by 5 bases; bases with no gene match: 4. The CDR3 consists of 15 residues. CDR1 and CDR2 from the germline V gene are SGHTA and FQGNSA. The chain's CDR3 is CASSADRVSNQPQHF. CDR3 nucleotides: TGTGCCAGCAGCGCCGACAGGGTTAGCAATCAGCCCCAGCATTTT.

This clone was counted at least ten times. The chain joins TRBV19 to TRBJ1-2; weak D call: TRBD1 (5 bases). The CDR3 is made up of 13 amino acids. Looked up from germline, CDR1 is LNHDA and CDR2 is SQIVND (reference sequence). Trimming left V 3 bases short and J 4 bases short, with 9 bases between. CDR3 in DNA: TGTGCCAGTAGTATCGCAGGGAGCTATGGCTACACCTTC. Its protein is CASSIAGSYGYTF. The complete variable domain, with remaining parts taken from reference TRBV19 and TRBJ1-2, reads DGGITQSPKYLFRKEGQNVTLSCEQNLNHDAMYWYRQDPGQGLRLIYYSQIVNDFQKGDIAEGYSVSREKKESFPLTVTSAQKNPTAFYLCASSIAGSYGYTFGSGTRLTVV.

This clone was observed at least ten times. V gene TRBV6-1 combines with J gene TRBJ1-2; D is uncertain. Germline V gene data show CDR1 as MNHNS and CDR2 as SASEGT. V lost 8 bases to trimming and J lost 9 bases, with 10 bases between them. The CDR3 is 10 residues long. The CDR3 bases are TGTGCCAGCGTGGAAAGCAGCTACACCTTC. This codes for CASVESSYTF.

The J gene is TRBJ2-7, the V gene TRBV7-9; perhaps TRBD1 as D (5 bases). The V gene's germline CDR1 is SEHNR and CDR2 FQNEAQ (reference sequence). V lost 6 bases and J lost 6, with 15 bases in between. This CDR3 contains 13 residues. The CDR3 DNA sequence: TGTGCCAGCAGTAGACAGACCCGTGCCGAGCAGTACTTC. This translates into CASSRQTRAEQYF.

This chain's CDR3 is CSVRDASYEQYF. The CDR3 DNA sequence: TGCAGCGTGCGGGACGCCTCCTACGAGCAGTACTTC. The gene calls are TRBV29-1 and TRBJ2-7; possibly TRBD2 for D (6 bases). The CDR3 consists of 12 residues. Germline CDR1 and CDR2: SQVTM and ANQGSEA. The germline V and J ends were trimmed by 6 bases and 0 bases, with 9 bases remaining between them.

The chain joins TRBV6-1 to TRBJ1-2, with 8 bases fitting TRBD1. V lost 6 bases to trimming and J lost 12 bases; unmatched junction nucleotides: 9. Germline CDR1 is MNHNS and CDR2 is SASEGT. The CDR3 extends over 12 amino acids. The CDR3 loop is CASSSQGVGDTF. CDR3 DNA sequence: TGTGCCAGCAGCTCACAGGGGGTCGGGGACACCTTC.

In DNA form, the CDR3 reads TGTGCCAGCTCGCCGGTGGGGGGGCGAGAGCAGTACTTC. It specifies CASSPVGGREQYF. The V and J genes are TRBV18 and TRBJ2-7; D perhaps matches TRBD2 (7 bases). The V gene's germline CDR1 is KGHSH and CDR2 LQKENI. V was cut by 6 bases and J by 7 bases, with 16 bases left in between. CDR3 size: 13 residues.